Below, 27 T cell receptor beta chains from the same sample are listed, as sequenced in a study of T cells in Graves' hyperthyroidism and ophthalmopathy. It was RNA transcripts that yielded the amplified TCR beta CDR3 regions. Initially, a first-round RT-PCR of the TCR CDR3 employed the HTBI primer set. TCRdb recomputed calls from the multiplex PCR reads with MiXCR, one row per CDR3 protein. The sample includes 700,000 or so distinct CDR3 sequences, 13% to 15% seen only once; the top ten take approximately 12%. Specimen: blood. All receptors derive from a woman in her fifties or sixties with Graves' ophthalmopathy.

The chain has TRBV6-1 and TRBJ2-3; no firm D call. The V and J ends lost 7 bases and 1 base respectively, with 12 bases between them. Germline V lookup: CDR1 MNHNS, CDR2 SASEGT. The CDR3 length is 14 residues. CDR3 coding DNA: TGTGCCAGCACCTGGCACACTCGCACAGATACGCAGTATTTT. Protein sequence: CASTWHTRTDTQYF.

The genes are TRBV20-1 and TRBJ2-2; the match to TRBD2 covers 7 bases. J gave up 5 bases and V 5 bases, and 14 bases lay outside the gene matches. The germline V gene has CDR1 DFQATT and CDR2 SNEGSKA (reference sequence). CDR3 size: 16 residues. The DNA for the CDR3 is TGCAGTGCTCAGCACCCGGGACTAAAGTTAACCGGGGAGCTGTTTTTT. Translated, it gives CSAQHPGLKLTGELFF.

This clonotype was counted only a few times. The genes are TRBV9 and TRBJ2-1, with 10 positions matching TRBD2. Germline V gives CDR1 SGDLS, CDR2 YYNGEE. With V trimmed by 0 bases and J by 13 bases, 13 bases remained unmatched. The CDR3 spans 16 residues. CDR3 nucleotides: TGTGCCAGCAGCGTAGCGTCAGCGGGAGGGCCAGGATCCCAGTTCTTC. This sequence encodes CASSVASAGGPGSQFF. The whole variable domain, filled in from reference TRBV9 and TRBJ2-1, reads DSGVTQTPKHLITATGQRVTLRCSPRSGDLSVYWYQQSLDQGLQFLIQYYNGEERAKGNILERFSAQQFPDLHSELNLSSLELGDSALYFCASSVASAGGPGSQFFGPGTRLTVL.

V is TRBV6-5 and J is TRBJ1-6, with D possibly TRBD1 on 5 matching bases. Trimming cost V 2 bases and J 0 bases, with 14 bases left between them. Germline V gene sequence: CDR1 MNHEY, CDR2 SVGAGI. This CDR3 comprises 18 residues. The CDR3 loop reads CASSYDGQGDSYNSPLHF. CDR3 bases: TGTGCCAGCAGTTACGACGGTCAGGGCGACTCCTATAATTCACCCCTCCACTTT.

This clonotype was recorded at least ten times. The V gene is TRBV28, the J gene TRBJ2-7, with D hard to call. V was cut by 4 bases and J by 0 bases, with 16 bases left in between. The CDR3 consists of 16 residues. Germline CDR1 reads MDHEN; CDR2 reads SYDVKM. CDR3 residues: CASSSLGRSSSYEQYF. Here the CDR3 DNA reads TGTGCCAGCAGTTCCCTAGGACGGAGTAGCTCCTACGAGCAGTACTTC.

This clonotype appeared a few times. The V call is TRBV5-1, the J call TRBJ2-1, with 11 bases fitting TRBD2. The CDR3 runs 14 residues. Germline trimming cut 7 bases from V and 7 bases from J; bases unmatched to any gene: 7. CDR1 SGHRS and CDR2 YFSETQ come from the germline V gene. CDR3 protein: CASGLAGGRNEQFF. Written as DNA, the CDR3 is TGCGCCAGCGGCCTAGCGGGAGGTCGGAATGAGCAGTTCTTC.

This clonotype was recorded at least ten times. The DNA of the CDR3 is TGCAGTGTCGTAGCGACTAGCACAGATACGCAGTATTTT. This translates into CSVVATSTDTQYF. J is TRBJ2-3 and V is TRBV20-1; D is perhaps TRBD2 (5 bases). This CDR3 is 13 amino acids long. Per the germline V gene, CDR1 is DFQATT and CDR2 is SNEGSKA (reference sequence). The V end lost 7 bases, the J end lost 0 bases, and 11 bases lay between the germline ends.

Many counts were recorded for this clonotype. The chain employs TRBV7-2 and TRBJ2-1, with D possibly TRBD2 on 6 matching bases. Looked up from germline, CDR1 is SGHTA and CDR2 is FQGNSA. This CDR3 is 16 amino acids long. V lost 1 base to trimming and J lost 5 bases, with 15 bases between them. The CDR3 DNA reads as TGTGCCAGCAGCTTAGGGGGTAGCGGAGGCCACAATGAGCAGTTCTTC. Translated: CASSLGGSGGHNEQFF.

This clonotype was picked up many times. The genes are TRBV3-1 and TRBJ1-1; 9 bases are shared with TRBD1. CDR3 size: 13 residues. Germline-derived CDR1 and CDR2 are LGHDT and YNNKEL (reference sequence). The J segment lost 7 bases and the V segment lost 2 bases, leaving 2 bases of the junction unmatched. The CDR3 here is CASSQSGQGEAFF. CDR3 nucleotides: TGTGCCAGCAGCCAATCGGGACAGGGTGAAGCTTTCTTT.

At least ten counts were recorded for this clonotype. The genes are TRBV12-3 or TRBV12-4 and TRBJ2-5; 10 positions agree with TRBD1. The CDR3 runs 15 residues. The ends lost 6 bases at V and 2 bases at J; junction bases unmatched: 6. The CDR3 region has the DNA TGTGCCAGCAGCAGACAGGGGGCCCCACAAGAGACCCAGTACTTC. It codes for CASSRQGAPQETQYF.

In this sample, this clonotype turned up many times. The genes are TRBV7-2 and TRBJ2-1, with 10 bases lining up with TRBD2. The CDR3 runs to 15 residues. Germline CDR1 reads SGHTA; CDR2 reads FQGNSA. V trimming: 8 bases; J trimming: 1 base; junction bases outside the gene matches: 5. DNA of the CDR3: TGTGCCAGCCGTCTAGCGGGAGTTTCCTACAATGAGCAGTTCTTC. This sequence encodes CASRLAGVSYNEQFF.

This clonotype was found many times. The chain carries TRBV20-1 and TRBJ2-3; D remains unclear. CDR1 DFQATT and CDR2 SNEGSKA come from the germline V gene (reference sequence). V dropped 4 bases and J dropped 2 bases, with 10 bases sitting between them. This CDR3 contains 13 residues. CDR3 DNA sequence: TGCAGTGCTAAGGCCCATAACACAGATACGCAGTATTTT. Translation: CSAKAHNTDTQYF.

Comment on this clonotype: A much larger clone differs from this one at a single base, so this may be a read error. In this CDR3 the conserved last residue, phenylalanine or tryptophan, is missing, so a read error is likely. The chain combines TRBV13 with TRBJ1-1; a weak D match, TRBD1 (5 bases). CDR3 size: 16 residues. Germline V gives CDR1 PRHDT, CDR2 FYEKMQ (reference sequence). V lost 5 bases to trimming and J lost 1 base, with 17 bases between them. CDR3 sequence: CASSQTPGRGNTEAFI. Here the CDR3 DNA reads TGTGCCAGCAGCCAAACCCCGGGTAGGGGGAACACTGAAGCTTTCATT.

This clonotype has at least ten counts. The chain carries TRBV2 and TRBJ2-7, with 10 bases that match TRBD2. The CDR3 spans 15 residues. In germline, CDR1 is SNHLY, CDR2 FYNNEI. The J segment lost 5 bases and the V segment lost 7 bases, leaving 11 bases of the junction unmatched. The CDR3 DNA reads TGTGCCAGCACTACGTCTAGCGGGAGCGGGCACGAGCAGTACTTC. Its translation: CASTTSSGSGHEQYF.

With regard to this clonotype: With a much larger clone just one base away, this may be a read error. Here the CDR3 DNA reads TGTGCCAGCAGCGTCGGGCCTTGCCAAGAGACCCAGTACTTC. The encoded protein is CASSVGPCQETQYF. The chain links TRBV9 to TRBJ2-5; no clear D. Germline V lookup: CDR1 SGDLS, CDR2 YYNGEE. V was shortened by 2 bases and J by 1 base, with 9 bases between the two germline ends. The CDR3 is made up of 14 amino acids. The full variable domain, in which reference TRBV9 and TRBJ2-5 provide the parts outside the CDR3, is DSGVTQTPKHLITATGQRVTLRCSPRSGDLSVYWYQQSLDQGLQFLIQYYNGEERAKGNILERFSAQQFPDLHSELNLSSLELGDSALYFCASSVGPCQETQYFGPGTRLLVL.

This clonotype was counted ten times or more. This chain links TRBV5-1 with TRBJ2-3; TRBD2 aligns across 12 bases. This CDR3 spans 15 amino acids. Looked up from germline, CDR1 is SGHRS and CDR2 is YFSETQ. Trimming removed 0 bases from V and 10 bases from J; junction bases left unmatched: 6. The CDR3 protein is CASSLGLAGERPQYF. The DNA for the CDR3 is TGCGCCAGCAGCTTGGGACTAGCGGGAGAACGGCCGCAGTATTTT.

This clonotype occurred many times. The rearrangement uses TRBV15 and TRBJ2-1, with 10 positions matching TRBD2. The CDR3 contains 17 residues. J was trimmed by 8 bases and V by 1 base; bases with no gene match: 11. Germline V gene data show CDR1 as LNHNV and CDR2 as YYDKDF (reference sequence). CDR3 protein: CATSRAVGAGGGYEQFF. DNA for the CDR3: TGTGCCACCAGCAGAGCCGTAGGAGCGGGAGGGGGTTATGAGCAGTTCTTC. The full variable domain, in which reference TRBV15 and TRBJ2-1 provide the parts outside the CDR3, is DAMVIQNPRYQVTQFGKPVTLSCSQTLNHNVMYWYQQKSSQAPKLLFHYYDKDFNNEADTPDNFQSRRPNTSFCFLDIRSPGLGDTAMYLCATSRAVGAGGGYEQFFGPGTRLTVL.

Details on this clonotype: With a much larger clone just one base away, this may be a read error. The CDR3 is CASSEGTVNTGELFF. In DNA form, the CDR3 reads TGTGCCAGCAGTGAGGGAACAGTAAACACCGGGGAGCTGTTTTTT. V usage is TRBV6-4 and J usage is TRBJ2-2, with D unclear. The CDR3 extends over 15 amino acids. Germline CDR1 MRHNA, CDR2 SNTAGT. Between the trimmed V and J ends, which lost 3 bases and 2 bases, there was a span of 10 bases.

This clonotype came up once. The chain employs TRBV5-1 and TRBJ1-2; 7 bases fit TRBD1. The V gene's germline CDR1 is SGHRS and CDR2 YFSETQ. J was trimmed by 4 bases and V by 4 bases; bases with no gene match: 4. The CDR3 is 13 amino acids. CDR3 protein: CASSPEGAYGYTF. CDR3 coding DNA: TGCGCCAGCAGCCCGGAGGGGGCCTATGGCTACACCTTC.

Notes on this clonotype: A read error is possible here, since a much larger clone lies one base away. This is likely a read error, given that the CDR3 carries no conserved phenylalanine or tryptophan at its end. The chain combines TRBV6-5 with TRBJ1-5, with D unresolved. The germline CDR1 and CDR2 sequences are MNHEY and SVGAGI. This CDR3 is 14 amino acids long. V lost 2 bases and J lost 9, with 14 bases in between. CDR3 loop: CASSYTVGGLPQHS. In DNA, the CDR3 is TGTGCCAGCAGTTACACCGTCGGAGGGCTGCCCCAGCATTCT.

This clonotype was counted many times. The chain couples TRBV20-1 to TRBJ1-5; D might be TRBD1 (6 bases). Germline V lookup: CDR1 DFQATT, CDR2 SNEGSKA (reference sequence). Deletions cut 0 bases from V and 7 bases from J, with 16 bases between. CDR3 length: 15 amino acids. The CDR3 sequence: CSAREGAGPQQPQHF. CDR3 nucleotides: TGCAGTGCTAGAGAGGGGGCAGGACCCCAGCAGCCCCAGCATTTT.

This clonotype has only a few counts. This chain joins TRBV9 and TRBJ2-7, with D perhaps matching TRBD1 or TRBD2 (5 bases each). Germline CDR1 is SGDLS and CDR2 is YYNGEE. Trimming removed 2 bases from V and 0 bases from J, with 9 bases in between. The CDR3 extends over 14 amino acids. CDR3 residues: CASSVSGTSYEQYF. CDR3 coding DNA: TGTGCCAGCAGCGTGTCTGGGACCTCCTACGAGCAGTACTTC.

This clonotype was seen only a few times. The chain uses TRBV20-1 and TRBJ1-5; D perhaps matches TRBD1 (6 bases). Germline assignment: CDR1 DFQATT and CDR2 SNEGSKA (reference sequence). The germline V and J ends were trimmed by 1 base and 3 bases, with 10 bases remaining between them. There are 14 residues in the CDR3. The CDR3 region has the DNA TGCAGTGCTAGAGTCTGGGACACCAATCAGCCCCAGCATTTT. Its translation: CSARVWDTNQPQHF.

This clonotype was detected ten times or more. This chain joins TRBV2 and TRBJ1-6; a possible D gene is TRBD1 (5 bases). CDR3 length equals 12 residues. Trimming removed 6 bases from V and 8 bases from J, with 8 bases in between. Germline V gene data show CDR1 as SNHLY and CDR2 as FYNNEI. This CDR3 reads CASSQGYSPLHF. CDR3 in DNA: TGTGCCAGCAGCCAGGGTTATTCACCCCTCCACTTT. Combining the CDR3 with reference TRBV2 and TRBJ1-6 gives the whole variable domain EPEVTQTPSHQVTQMGQEVILRCVPISNHLYFYWYRQILGQKVEFLVSFYNNEISEKSEIFDDQFSVERPDGSNFTLKIRSTKLEDSAMYFCASSQGYSPLHFGNGTRLTVT.

This clonotype was counted between two and nine times. This sequence joins TRBV28 and TRBJ2-7; D might be TRBD1 (7 bases). This CDR3 contains 14 residues. Germline V CDR1 and CDR2: MDHEN, SYDVKM. Trimming took 7 bases from V and 6 from J, leaving 19 bases between them. CDR3 coding DNA: TGTGCCAGCATCTCCCCGGGGCAGGGGGGCGAGCAGTACTTC. As protein: CASISPGQGGEQYF.

This clonotype was counted many times. The chain uses TRBV7-2 and TRBJ2-1; tentatively, D is TRBD2 (5 bases). CDR1 and CDR2 (germline): SGHTA, FQGNSA. The V and J ends lost 3 bases and 11 bases respectively, with 14 bases between them. The CDR3 spans 13 residues. The CDR3 DNA sequence: TGTGCCAGCAGCTTCCCCGAGGGAACTCAGCAGTTCTTC. Its translation is CASSFPEGTQQFF. The full variable domain, rest sourced from reference TRBV7-2 and TRBJ2-1, is GAGVSQSPSNKVTEKGKDVELRCDPISGHTALYWYRQSLGQGLEFLIYFQGNSAPDKSGLPSDRFSAERTGGSVSTLTIQRTQQEDSAVYLCASSFPEGTQQFFGPGTRLTVL.

This clonotype showed up many times. CDR3 in amino acids: CASSWRTENNEKLFF. The CDR3 DNA reads TGTGCCAGCAGTTGGAGGACAGAGAATAATGAAAAACTGTTTTTT. V and J are TRBV6-2 or TRBV6-3 and TRBJ1-4; TRBD1 is a possible D gene (6 bases). Germline assignment: CDR1 MNHEY and CDR2 SVGEGT. Trimming left V 4 bases short and J 4 bases short, with 13 bases between. CDR3 length equals 15 residues.